This record looks at one TCR beta chain sequence and its context. Its specificity is not known. For TCRbeta, the library was prepared with unique molecular identifiers. TCRdb independently ran MiXCR on the PCR reads; one entry per CDR3 protein. Of more than 200,000 distinct CDR3 sequences in the sample, roughly 8.3% are singletons; the top ten hold 35% to 40%. Germline assignment: CDR1 LGHNA and CDR2 YSLEER. The CDR3 totals 15 residues. The V and J ends lost 0 bases and 0 bases respectively, with 3 bases between them. The data originate from a study of T-cell reconstitution after alpha-beta-depleted transplantation in children. General study points: Reports say that about two months after transplant, the alpha-beta T cells came out of several hundred graft clones that had expanded. Diversity and T-cell counts at one year after transplant derived mostly from new T cells.

This clonotype was obtained from a male patient aged 2-10 years who had a stem cell transplant for acute myeloid leukemia, so the T cells may come from the graft donor. The chain has TRBV4-3 and TRBJ2-6; D is uncertain. The sequenced sample was PBMCs, mostly from graft donor cells, obtained 360 days after TCRalphabeta/CD19-depleted stem cell transplant. The CDR3: CASSQESSGANVLTF. CDR3 in DNA: TGCGCCAGCAGCCAAGAAAGCTCTGGGGCCAACGTCCTGACTTTC.